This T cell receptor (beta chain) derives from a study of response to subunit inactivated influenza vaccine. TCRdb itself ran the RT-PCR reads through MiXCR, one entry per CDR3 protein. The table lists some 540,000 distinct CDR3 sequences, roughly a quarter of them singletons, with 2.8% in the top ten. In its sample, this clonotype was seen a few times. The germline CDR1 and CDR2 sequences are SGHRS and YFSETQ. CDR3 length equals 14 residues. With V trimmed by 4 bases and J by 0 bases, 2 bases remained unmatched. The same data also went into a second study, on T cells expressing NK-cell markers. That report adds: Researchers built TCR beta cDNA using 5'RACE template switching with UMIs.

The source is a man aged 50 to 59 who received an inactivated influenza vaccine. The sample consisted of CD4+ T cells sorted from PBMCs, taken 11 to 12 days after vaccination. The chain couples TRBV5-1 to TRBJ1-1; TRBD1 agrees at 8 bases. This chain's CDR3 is CASSQGQVNTEAFF. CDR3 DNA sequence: TGCGCCAGCAGCCAGGGACAGGTGAACACTGAAGCTTTCTTT.